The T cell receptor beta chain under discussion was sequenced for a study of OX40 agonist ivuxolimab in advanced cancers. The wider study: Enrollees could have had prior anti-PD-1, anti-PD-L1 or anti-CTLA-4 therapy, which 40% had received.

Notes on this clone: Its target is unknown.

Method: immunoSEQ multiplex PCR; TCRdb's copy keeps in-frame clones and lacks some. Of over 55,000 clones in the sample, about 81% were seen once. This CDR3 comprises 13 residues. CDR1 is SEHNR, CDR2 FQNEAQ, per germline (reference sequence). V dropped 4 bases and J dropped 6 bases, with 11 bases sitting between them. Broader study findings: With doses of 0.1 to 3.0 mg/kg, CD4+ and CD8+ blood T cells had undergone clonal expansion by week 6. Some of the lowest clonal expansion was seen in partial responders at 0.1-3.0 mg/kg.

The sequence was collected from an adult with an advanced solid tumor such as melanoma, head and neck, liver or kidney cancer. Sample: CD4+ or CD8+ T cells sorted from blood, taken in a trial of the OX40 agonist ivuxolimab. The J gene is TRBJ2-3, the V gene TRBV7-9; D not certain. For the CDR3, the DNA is TGTGCCAGCAGCTACCTAGTCTCGGATACGCAGTATTTT. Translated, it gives CASSYLVSDTQYF.